This T cell receptor (beta chain) was identified during a study of vaccination and CD4 T cells after COVID-19. Across the study: Blood was drawn a median around 73 days post second dose, range 14 to 241.

Indicated treatment: approximately nine-day PBMC culture with coronavirus spike peptide pools or control peptides (ViraFEST assay). Study-wide points: Within the convalescent patients, a median roughly 87% of the SARS-CoV-2-reactive clones were ones that appeared only post-vaccination.

There are 14 residues in the CDR3. Germline V gives CDR1 SGHAT, CDR2 FQNNGV. Trimming pared 7 bases from V and 3 bases from J, leaving 13 bases between. Cultured CD4+ T cells had their DNA profiled by the Oncomine TCR Beta short-read assay. Each CDR3 protein is one row after TCRdb ran MiXCR on the PCR reads. The data show over 14,000 distinct CDR3 sequences, less than 35% seen once. In the case of this clonotype: Its matching antigen is unknown.

The clonotype originates from a human donor who received a COVID-19 vaccine. The sample in question was CD4+ T cells from blood, cultured in vitro, obtained before SARS-CoV-2 vaccination. The chain is built from TRBV11-2 and TRBJ1-5; D perhaps matches TRBD1 (6 bases). The CDR3 DNA reads as TGTGCCAGCACCCCCGGGGGGCCCAATCAGCCCCAGCATTTT. It specifies CASTPGGPNQPQHF. The entire variable domain, with the rest obtained from reference TRBV11-2 and TRBJ1-5, is as follows: EAGVAQSPRYKIIEKRQSVAFWCNPISGHATLYWYQQILGQGPKLLIQFQNNGVVDDSQLPKDRFSAERLKGVDSTLKIQPAKLEDSAVYLCASTPGGPNQPQHFGDGTRLSIL.